This TCR beta chain was sequenced during a study of blood T cell repertoires in COVID-19. Looked up from germline, CDR1 is LGHDT and CDR2 is YNNKEL (reference sequence). There are 13 residues in the CDR3. After removal of 1 base from V and 11 bases from J, the junction contained 7 bases not matched to a gene. Per the study methods: Amplifying reference gene primers gave estimates of nucleated cell counts. Using immunoSEQ multiplex PCR, the repertoire was profiled, and TCRdb retains in-frame clones only, with some absent. Clone size and the V and J calls come from that table; the DNA yielded D and trimming. Seen here are 200,000 to 250,000 clones, approximately 90% observed once, and the top ten hold just over 2.5%. Clinical histories supplied by participants themselves formed the basis of cohort assignment.

Sequencing was done on a sample of PBMCs or T cells enriched from blood (not recorded which). This sequence originates from a woman aged 25 to 45 who had recovered from COVID-19. The chain employs TRBV3-1 (or the pseudogene TRBV3-2) and TRBJ1-1; TRBD1 matches 7 bases. CDR3 coding DNA: TGTGCCAGCAGCCAAGGACAGGGTCTCTGGGCTTTCTTT. It specifies CASSQGQGLWAFF.